The clone carrying this T cell receptor (beta chain) was found many times. Its antigen is still unknown. PCR was performed a second time for roughly 7 to 12 cycles using a sample-barcoded 5' primer and a J-beta primer mix. TCRdb re-called the 5' RACE reads through MiXCR, storing one row per CDR3 protein. Counted here are about 1,800,000 distinct CDR3 sequences, 25% to 30% occurring once; the ten biggest clones make up approximately 7.7%. The source of the sample is a study of blood T cells in healthy people across ages. The study's findings and limits: Age brought a roughly linear fall in TCR beta diversity measured per million T cells. The study regarded diversity estimates from one million T cells as underestimates.

Isolated PBMCs totaled at least 6 million in each sample. CDR3 length: 15 amino acids. Germline CDR1 is SGHRS and CDR2 is YFSETQ. Sequenced input: blood. The V call is TRBV5-1, the J call TRBJ2-4; TRBD1 matches at 9 bases. With the DNA end fitting TRBJ2-7 better, the J assignment may be wrong. The origin of this receptor is a woman aged 30 to 39 in good health. In DNA, the CDR3 is TGCGCCAGCAGCTTGGTCGGGACAGGGAGCGACGAGCAGTACTTC. Translated: CASSLVGTGSDEQYF.